Given below is one TCR beta chain in context. What it recognizes is unknown. DNA at 200 ng, 25,000 to 35,000 T cell genomes, went into sorted-subset replicate PCRs. The data were produced by immunoSEQ multiplex PCR, yet TCRdb's version contains in-frame clones alone and is incomplete. The table has a few million clones, about 90% seen once. A CD45RA-negative memory subset and a CD45RA+ naive subset were separated from the CD4+ cells. The CDR3 contains 16 residues. Germline loops: CDR1 MNHEY, CDR2 SMNVEV (reference sequence). The trim removed 5 bases at V and 0 bases at J, leaving 6 bases unmatched. This sample is drawn from a study of shared clonotypes between healthy human individuals. Study-wide results and limits: Among donors, sharing of clonotypes was expected to be affected by sequencing depth.

The sequenced sample consisted of naive CD4+ T cells from PBMCs. The subset denotes: CD45RA+ positively selected. This sequence joins TRBV27 and TRBJ2-7; 11 bases line up with TRBD2. The clonotype originates from a man younger than 35 in good health. Some clones in this sample may be carry-over from other donors' samples. The CDR3 sequence: CASSRGGLADSYEQYF. The DNA for the CDR3 is TGTGCCAGCAGTCGGGGGGGACTAGCGGACTCCTACGAGCAGTACTTC.